Each of the 15 T cell receptor beta chains below was sequenced from the same sample in a study of CD8 T cells in ankylosing spondylitis. TCRdb re-called the 5' RACE reads through MiXCR, storing one row per CDR3 protein. Among more than 500,000 distinct CDR3 sequences listed, approximately 5% were seen once. These receptors are not linked to any known antigen. Study-wide points: Blood from ankylosing spondylitis patients appeared to carry a characteristic roughly 8-variant TCR beta motif.

Sequencing input: blood, either unsorted or a sorted T cell fraction (not recorded which). The receptors come from a male donor with ankylosing spondylitis.

This clonotype was observed many times. The chain has TRBV15 and TRBJ1-6, with TRBD1 identical over 8 bases. CDR3 length: 14 amino acids. V lost 5 bases, J lost 7 bases, and 4 bases stayed unmatched. CDR1 is LNHNV, CDR2 YYDKDF, per germline (reference sequence). This CDR3 is CATSPYRGNSPLHF. CDR3 DNA: TGTGCCACCAGCCCCTACAGGGGGAATTCACCCCTCCACTTT. Filled out from reference TRBV15 and TRBJ1-6, the complete variable domain reads DAMVIQNPRYQVTQFGKPVTLSCSQTLNHNVMYWYQQKSSQAPKLLFHYYDKDFNNEADTPDNFQSRRPNTSFCFLDIRSPGLGDTAMYLCATSPYRGNSPLHFGNGTRLTVT.

This clonotype was counted many times. The chain uses TRBV7-2 and TRBJ1-2; D possibly corresponds to TRBD1 (5 bases). The CDR3 extends over 17 amino acids. CDR1 is SGHTA, CDR2 FQGNSA, per germline. V gave up 1 base and J gave up 0 bases, with 15 bases separating them. This chain's CDR3 is CASSLVGAPGANYGYTF. The CDR3 DNA is TGTGCCAGCAGCTTAGTAGGGGCGCCGGGGGCTAACTATGGCTACACCTTC.

This clonotype was seen many times. The chain employs TRBV15 and TRBJ2-1; D remains ambiguous. Trimming stripped 0 bases from V and 0 bases from J, with 15 bases between. This CDR3 is 18 amino acids long. CDR1 and CDR2 from the germline V gene are LNHNV and YYDKDF (reference sequence). This chain's CDR3 is CATSRDWPGSSSYNEQFF. CDR3 bases: TGTGCCACCAGCAGAGATTGGCCGGGTTCTAGCTCCTACAATGAGCAGTTCTTC.

This clonotype was counted a few times. The chain employs TRBV4-3 and TRBJ1-4; possibly TRBD1 for D (5 bases). V was trimmed by 4 bases and J by 2 bases, leaving 11 bases between them. This CDR3 comprises 15 residues. Germline V gives CDR1 LGHNA, CDR2 YSLEER. The CDR3 sequence: CASSRSGRTNEKLFF. DNA for the CDR3: TGCGCCAGCAGCCGATCGGGACGGACTAATGAAAAACTGTTTTTT.

The table lists this clonotype with many counts. This chain links TRBV4-2 with TRBJ2-1; D is tentatively TRBD1 or TRBD2 (5 bases each). The V and J ends lost 0 bases and 7 bases respectively, with 19 bases between them. This CDR3 spans 17 amino acids. CDR1 and CDR2 from the germline V gene are LGHNA and YNFKEQ. The CDR3 reads CASSQDPGTDEDNEQFF. The CDR3 DNA is TGTGCCAGCAGCCAAGATCCGGGGACCGACGAGGATAATGAGCAGTTCTTC.

Many counts were recorded for this clonotype. The chain has TRBV24-1 and TRBJ2-5; D gene ambiguous. Trimming removed 3 bases from V and 0 bases from J, with 7 bases in between. Germline assignment: CDR1 KGHDR and CDR2 SFDVKD. The CDR3 is 14 residues long. CDR3 sequence: CATSDPTDQETQYF. CDR3 nucleotides: TGTGCCACCAGTGATCCGACGGACCAAGAGACCCAGTACTTC.

This clonotype was detected many times. This chain uses TRBV5-1 with TRBJ2-1, with TRBD2 matching over 10 bases. Germline CDR1 reads SGHRS; CDR2 reads YFSETQ. The V segment lost 3 bases and the J segment 4 bases; nucleotides outside the gene matches: 7. The CDR3 covers 16 residues. This chain's CDR3 is CASSSLTSGAYNEQFF. The DNA of the CDR3 is TGCGCCAGCAGCTCGCTTACTAGCGGGGCATACAATGAGCAGTTCTTC.

The table lists this clonotype with a few counts. The chain employs TRBV5-5 and TRBJ2-1; D is unclear. Germline CDR1 and CDR2: SGHKS and YYEKEE (reference sequence). The CDR3 has 17 residues. V was cut by 0 bases and J by 0 bases, with 13 bases left in between. CDR3 sequence reads: CASSLGTVLSSYNEQFF. CDR3 in DNA: TGTGCCAGCAGCTTGGGAACGGTCCTCAGCTCCTACAATGAGCAGTTCTTC.

This clonotype was seen ten or more times. The V call is TRBV27, the J call TRBJ2-5; 7 positions match TRBD1. Trimming took 5 bases from V and 4 from J; bases not matched to a gene: 7. The length of the CDR3 is 14 residues. CDR1 and CDR2 (germline): MNHEY, SMNVEV (reference sequence). The CDR3 is CASSHYRGGETQYF. Written as DNA, the CDR3 is TGTGCCAGCAGTCATTACAGGGGTGGAGAGACCCAGTACTTC.

In its sample, this clonotype was seen a few times. The genes are TRBV3-1 and TRBJ2-3; 8 nucleotides line up with TRBD2. From germline, CDR1 is LGHDT and CDR2 YNNKEL (reference sequence). V was pared by 5 bases and J by 3 bases, with 10 bases of the junction left unmatched. This CDR3 is 16 amino acids long. DNA for the CDR3: TGTGCCAGCAGCACCCGGACTAGCTCGGAAACAGATACGCAGTATTTT. Translating gives CASSTRTSSETDTQYF.

This clonotype has at least ten counts. The V and J genes are TRBV20-1 and TRBJ2-7; D is perhaps TRBD2 (5 bases). Germline CDR1 reads DFQATT; CDR2 reads SNEGSKA (reference sequence). The CDR3 length is 13 residues. The ends were cut back, 5 bases at V and 3 bases at J, with 14 bases in the middle. CDR3 bases: TGCAGTGCTGGTCTAGGGAGCAACTACGAGCAGTACTTC. Translating gives CSAGLGSNYEQYF.

This clonotype came up many times. The chain employs TRBV29-1 and TRBJ1-2; D remains ambiguous. The CDR3 is 12 residues long. Deletions cut 7 bases from V and 2 bases from J, with 11 bases between. CDR1 is SQVTM and CDR2 is ANQGSEA in the germline V gene. CDR3 region: CSAGSRNYGYTF. In DNA, the CDR3 is TGCAGCGCCGGGTCCAGAAACTATGGCTACACCTTC.

This clonotype was counted many times. The CDR3 loop reads CASSVTGNQPQHF. The DNA for the CDR3 is TGTGCCAGCAGCGTAACAGGGAATCAGCCCCAGCATTTT. The chain links TRBV7-2 to TRBJ1-5; D is possibly TRBD1 (6 bases). The CDR3 has 13 residues. V was trimmed by 5 bases and J by 4 bases, leaving 9 bases between them. Germline CDR1 SGHTA, CDR2 FQGNSA.

In this sample, this clonotype turned up many times. The genes are TRBV15 and TRBJ1-5; D is unresolved. Germline values: CDR1 LNHNV, CDR2 YYDKDF (reference sequence). CDR3 length equals 13 residues. V lost 1 base to trimming and J lost 3 bases, with 4 bases between them. The CDR3 DNA is TGTGCCACCAGCAGAGGCCCCAATCAGCCCCAGCATTTT. Its translation is CATSRGPNQPQHF.

This clonotype has a count of ten or more. J is TRBJ1-1 and V is TRBV29-1; D may be TRBD1 (5 bases). CDR1 SQVTM and CDR2 ANQGSEA come from the germline V gene. The CDR3 covers 14 residues. Trimming cost V 4 bases and J 0 bases, with 12 bases left between them. CDR3 DNA sequence: TGCAGCGTTGTAGATAAGGGGATGAACACTGAAGCTTTCTTT. The encoded protein is CSVVDKGMNTEAFF.